Sequencing of this TCR beta chain was carried out in a study of cytomegalovirus exposure and HLA in healthy donors. Study overall: It was reported in a later analysis that the same platform had been used for the roughly 110 validation repertoires as for the roughly 650 first-cohort repertoires.

Study-level results: Within the 100 to 150 validation repertoires, first-cohort TCR clusters tended to co-occur, according to a later analysis. The study recorded about 150 TCR beta chains that were cytomegalovirus-associated. Most TCR sequences were rare, but some public TCRs occurred in many donors.

The method was immunoSEQ multiplex PCR; TCRdb's version includes in-frame clones alone and lacks a portion of them. Among about 200,000 clones listed, 70% to 90% were seen once. Concerning this clone itself: Antigen specificity is unknown.

The germline V gene encodes CDR1 MDHEN and CDR2 SYDVKM. The CDR3 is 14 amino acids. The trim removed 6 bases at V and 2 bases at J, leaving 4 bases unmatched. The sequencing input was PBMCs. V gene TRBV28 combines with J gene TRBJ1-1; 9 bases fit TRBD1. The TCR comes from a young woman in good health and CMV-seronegative. For the CDR3, the DNA is TGTGCCAGCAGGACGACAGGGGGAAACACTGAAGCTTTCTTT. Translating gives CASRTTGGNTEAFF.